This T cell receptor beta chain derives from a study of CXCR3-negative and CXCR3-positive naive CD8 T cells. This CDR3 is built from 16 residues. Germline-derived CDR1 and CDR2 are SGHTA and FQGNSA. Researchers sorted 300,000 cells of each CD8+ T cell subset in triplicate. Regarding this clonotype: Antigen: not known.

UMI-labeled TRB cDNA libraries were prepared by 5' RACE. TCRdb re-called the 5' RACE reads and gives one entry per CDR3 protein, without DNA. Here the sample table reports around 96,000 distinct CDR3 sequences. Regarding the study as a whole: CXCR3 expression partially decreased after cryopreservation; most assays used fresh PBMCs. Greater hydrophobicity was found in TRB CDR3s of CXCR3-positive naive cells than of CXCR3-negative naive cells.

Sample: naive CXCR3- CD8+ T cells from blood. This sample's subset: CD45RO-CCR7+CD27+CD95- naive CD8+ T cells lacking CXCR3 (TNR3-). The chain couples TRBV7-2 to TRBJ2-1; TCRdb's D call, TRBD2, is unchecked because there is no DNA. The source of this sequence is a human donor in good health. Some clones in this sample may be carry-over from other donors' samples. Here the CDR3 reads CASSQITSGGYNEQFF. The full variable domain, rest sourced from reference TRBV7-2 and TRBJ2-1, is GAGVSQSPSNKVTEKGKDVELRCDPISGHTALYWYRQSLGQGLEFLIYFQGNSAPDKSGLPSDRFSAERTGGSVSTLTIQRTQQEDSAVYLCASSQITSGGYNEQFFGPGTRLTVL.